This is a list of T cell receptor beta chains from one sample in a study of blood T cells in healthy people across ages. TCRdb re-called the 5' RACE reads through MiXCR, storing one row per CDR3 protein. The repertoire holds some 1.7 million distinct CDR3 sequences, with about 28% as singletons. Source material: blood. These receptors came from a woman aged 30 to 39 in good health. Each CDR3 is given with its conserved first and last residue. A D gene is named only where the DNA matches it firmly. Where a row states a size, it is once, few, many or the class of an expanded clone; other rows omit it.

TRBJ1-2 . TRBV7-9 . TGTGCCAGCAGCTTAGTATCAGGGCCCAATGGCTACACCTTC CASSLVSGPNGYTF
TRBJ1-2 TRBD1 TRBV20-1 few TGCAGTGCTAGGGGAACAGGGGGTGCTAGAAGCTATGGCTACACCTTC CSARGTGGARSYGYTF
TRBJ2-1 . TRBV14 . TGTGCCAGCAGCCAAGGACTGGTGCCCATTAGTTCCTACAATGAGCAGTTCTTC CASSQGLVPISSYNEQFF
TRBJ2-3 TRBD2 TRBV5-1 . TGCGCCAGCAGCTTGGTGTTCTCTGGCGGGGGGGCCCCAGATACGCAGTATTTT CASSLVFSGGGAPDTQYF
TRBJ2-1 TRBD2 TRBV7-2 few TGTGCCAGCAGCTTTAAGGTCTGGGGGGGGGGTGAGCAGTTCTTC CASSFKVWGGGEQFF
TRBJ2-3 TRBD2 TRBV29-1 few TGCAGCGCGAGACTAGCGGGAGGGCAAGATACGCAGTATTTT CSARLAGGQDTQYF
TRBJ2-1 TRBD2 TRBV20-1 . TGCAGTGCTAGAAGACCTGGGACTAGCGGGGTCGGAAATGAGCAGTTCTTC CSARRPGTSGVGNEQFF
TRBJ2-7 . TRBV28 . TGTGCCAGCACCCGGACAGCATACGAGCAGTACTTC CASTRTAYEQYF
TRBJ2-6 . TRBV4-1 many TGCGCCAGCAGCCAAGATGGTGGTGGGGCCAACGTCCTGACTTTC CASSQDGGGANVLTF
TRBJ1-4 TRBD1 TRBV27 . TGTGCCAGTAGTCTAAGCCCGGGACAGGGAATTGAAAAACTGTTTTTT CASSLSPGQGIEKLFF
TRBJ2-7 . TRBV12-3/TRBV12-4 many TGTGCCAGCAGCCCAATGAGGGGAGAGCAGTACTTC CASSPMRGEQYF
TRBJ2-1 . TRBV18 . TGTGCCAGCTCAGGACGAGCGACCCTCGACAATGAGCAGTTCTTC CASSGRATLDNEQFF
TRBJ1-4 TRBD1 TRBV5-1 . TGCGCCAGCAACGAGGGGGCGACTAATGAAAAACTGTTTTTT CASNEGATNEKLFF
TRBJ1-2 . TRBV4-1 . TGCGCCAGCAGCCAAGGAACACAGGGACGTAACTATGGCTACACCTTC CASSQGTQGRNYGYTF
TRBJ1-5 . TRBV20-1 . TGCAGTGTGGTGGGGGTTGGGCAGCCCCAGCATTTT CSVVGVGQPQHF
TRBJ1-5 . TRBV27 . TGTGCCAGCAGTTTATTCGGGATGGGCAATCAGCCCCAGCATTTT CASSLFGMGNQPQHF
TRBJ1-2 . TRBV12-3/TRBV12-4 many TGTGCCAGCGGTATCCGGGAAAACTATGGCTACACCTTC CASGIRENYGYTF
TRBJ2-7 . TRBV3-1 many TGCGCCAGCAGCCAGGGGCGTTCTTACGAGCAGTACTTC CASSQGRSYEQYF
TRBJ1-4 . TRBV15 few TGTGCCACCAGCGGTCGGGACCTGGGGGAGCTTGGAGAAAAACTGTTTTTT CATSGRDLGELGEKLFF
TRBJ2-7 . TRBV7-9 many TGTGCCAGCAGACCTCACAGTTCCTACGAGCAGTACTTC CASRPHSSYEQYF
TRBJ2-7 TRBD2 TRBV7-2 few TGTGCCAGCAGCCGAGGTAGCGGGACCCACTACGAGCAGTACTTC CASSRGSGTHYEQYF
TRBJ2-2 . TRBV11-1 . TGTGCCAGCAGCCCATCCTTGGGCAGGGCGAACACCGGGGAGCTGTTTTTT CASSPSLGRANTGELFF
TRBJ2-7 . TRBV28 . TGTGCCAGCAGTTTATGGGGGTACTACGAGCAGTACTTC CASSLWGYYEQYF
TRBJ1-2 TRBD1 TRBV10-3 many TGTGCCATCAGTGAGGGGACAGGGTACGGCTACACCTTC CAISEGTGYGYTF
TRBJ1-5 . TRBV29-1 . TGCAGCGTGGCGCCGAGGTACCAAGAGACCCAGCATTTT CSVAPRYQETQHF
TRBJ2-7 . TRBV12-3/TRBV12-4 few TGTGCCAGCAGTTTTAACCCCTACGAGCAGTACTTC CASSFNPYEQYF
TRBJ2-3 . TRBV20-1 . TGCAGTGCCAGTGTTGCGACAGATACGCAGTATTTT CSASVATDTQYF
TRBJ1-6 TRBD1 TRBV9 . TGTGCCAGCAGCCCAGGCGTCGGGACAGATAATTCACCCCTCCACTTT CASSPGVGTDNSPLHF
TRBJ2-5 TRBD1 TRBV5-1 few TGCGCCAGCAGCTCAGCAGGGGGCAAAGAGACCCAGTACTTC CASSSAGGKETQYF
TRBJ2-7 TRBD1 TRBV29-1 many TGCAGCGTTTTCGGACAGGGTAAAGCCTACGAGCAGTACTTC CSVFGQGKAYEQYF
TRBJ1-5 TRBD1 TRBV5-1 few TGCGCCAGCAGCTTGTCGACAGGGGTACAGCCCCAGCATTTT CASSLSTGVQPQHF
TRBJ2-1 . TRBV5-1 few TGCGCCAGCAGCTTGGATATAAGCTCCTACAATGAGCAGTTCTTC CASSLDISSYNEQFF
TRBJ2-7 TRBD2 TRBV15 few TGTGCCACCAGCAGAGCCCGGGAGGTGGGGAACGAGCAGTACTTC CATSRAREVGNEQYF
TRBJ1-1 . TRBV4-3 many TGCGCCAGCAGCCTAGACAGACCTGAGGGGGCTTTCTTT CASSLDRPEGAFF
TRBJ2-1 TRBD1 TRBV11-2 few TGTGCCAGCAGCTTGCTCCGGACAGGACAAAATGAGCAGTTCTTC CASSLLRTGQNEQFF
TRBJ2-1 . TRBV2 . TGTGCCAGCAGTGAAATAGCTAGGGGGGGCATCGACAATGAGCAGTTCTTC CASSEIARGGIDNEQFF
TRBJ2-4 . TRBV7-2 many TGTGCCAGCAGCTCAGGGGGACTCCCCTCTCCCAAAAACATTCAGTACTTC CASSSGGLPSPKNIQYF
TRBJ2-1 . TRBV6-2/TRBV6-3 . TGTGCCAGCAGTTACGGTCAGGGGATATACAATGAGCAGTTCTTC CASSYGQGIYNEQFF
TRBJ1-5 . TRBV27 many TGTGCCAGCAGTTCGGGGGATCAGCCCCAGCATTTT CASSSGDQPQHF
TRBJ2-7 TRBD2 TRBV5-5 . TGTGCCAGCAGCTTGGCCGGGGGGGGCGCCTACAGGCAGTACTTC CASSLAGGGAYRQYF
TRBJ2-1 . TRBV4-3 once TGCGCCAGCAGCCAAGTCACGCGGGGAGGAGGGCAGTTCTTC CASSQVTRGGGQFF
TRBJ2-5 . TRBV19 . TGTGCCAGTAGTATCCTCCTGGGGTGGGAGCAGTACTTC CASSILLGWEQYF